The clone carrying this TCR beta chain was observed a few times. The antigen is not known. The entry originates in a study of CD8+ T cells in alopecia areata. Study findings and constraints: For lesional scalp, especially alopecia totalis/universalis, clonality was higher than in normal scalp.

In alopecia areata patients, both lesional scalp punch biopsies and peripheral blood were collected. PBMC-derived CD4+ and CD8+ T cells were sorted. CDR1 is GTSNPN, CDR2 SVGIG, per germline (reference sequence). J lost 2 bases, V lost 1 base, and 5 bases had no gene match. This CDR3 has 14 residues. RNA extraction was followed by reverse transcription into cDNA, which acted as the sequencing template. Sequenced by immunoSEQ multiplex PCR; TCRdb stores in-frame clones only, minus some. Found here are 100,000 to 150,000 clones, 49% of them singletons; the top ten hold around 19%. The sample consisted of CD8+ T cells sorted from blood, taken at week 0. The clonotype was recovered from a human donor with alopecia areata. The chain combines TRBV30 with TRBJ2-7, with 7 bases aligning to TRBD1. The CDR3 loop is CAWSGQGLTYEQYF. The CDR3 DNA follows: TGTGCCTGGAGTGGACAGGGCCTAACCTACGAGCAGTACTTC.